This is a list of T cell receptor beta chains from one sample in a study of T-cell reconstitution after alpha-beta-depleted transplantation in children. TCRdb redid the calling of the PCR reads with MiXCR, one entry per CDR3 protein. The table has about 270,000 distinct CDR3 sequences, 9.9% seen once. Specimen: PBMCs from the stem cell graft donor, collected from the stem cell graft. These receptors were collected from a human donor who donated a stem cell graft to a child with SCID. CDR3s include the opening cysteine and the closing phenylalanine or tryptophan. Each record gives: CDR3 length, clone size, D gene, V gene, J gene, CDR3 protein, CDR3 DNA. A D gene is named only where the DNA matches it firmly. Part of the rows lack a size; the others show once, few, many or a class for expanded clones.

15,.,.,TRBV27,TRBJ2-7,CASSLSLAYRYEQYF,TGTGCCAGCAGTTTATCGCTAGCCTATCGGTACGAGCAGTACTTC
16,few,TRBD2,TRBV5-4,TRBJ2-7,CASSLDATSVRYEQYF,TGTGCCAGCAGCTTGGACGCGACTAGCGTCCGGTACGAGCAGTACTTC
15,.,.,TRBV6-5,TRBJ2-7,CASSYTQGNSYEQYF,TGTGCCAGCAGTTACACACAGGGTAACTCCTACGAGCAGTACTTC
14,few,.,TRBV20-1,TRBJ2-2,CSAPTGKNTGELFF,TGCAGTGCACCGACGGGGAAAAACACCGGGGAGCTGTTTTTT
16,few,.,TRBV6-1,TRBJ2-7,CASSQTGDFSYYEQYF,TGTGCCAGCAGCCAGACCGGGGACTTTAGCTACTACGAGCAGTACTTC
15,.,.,TRBV3-1,TRBJ2-3,CATCQVGPGTHTQYF,TGTGCCACCTGCCAAGTGGGCCCAGGGACACATACGCAGTATTTT
12,.,.,TRBV10-1,TRBJ2-3,CASGERSDTQYF,TGCGCCAGCGGTGAGAGGAGTGATACGCAGTATTTT
14,few,TRBD2,TRBV29-1,TRBJ2-3,CSVVRAGITDTQYF,TGCAGCGTTGTCCGAGCGGGGATCACAGATACGCAGTATTTT
13,.,.,TRBV6-1,TRBJ1-2,CASSLRAFGGYTF,TGTGCCAGCAGCCTTAGGGCCTTCGGGGGCTACACCTTC
15,.,.,TRBV7-9,TRBJ2-3,CASSLVEGSPDTQYF,TGTGCCAGCAGCTTAGTAGAGGGATCCCCAGATACGCAGTATTTT
15,few,TRBD2,TRBV5-1,TRBJ2-1,CASSLVRGGANEQFF,TGCGCCAGCAGCTTGGTTCGGGGGGGGGCGAATGAGCAGTTCTTC
14,many,.,TRBV12-3/TRBV12-4,TRBJ2-5,CASSFLTGEETQYF,TGTGCCAGCAGTTTCCTCACGGGGGAAGAGACCCAGTACTTC
14,many,.,TRBV9,TRBJ2-1,CASSVAKQGNEQFF,TGTGCCAGCAGCGTAGCTAAGCAGGGAAATGAGCAGTTCTTC
15,many,TRBD2,TRBV7-2,TRBJ2-7,CASSSIAGGPYEQYF,TGTGCCAGCAGCTCCATAGCGGGGGGCCCTTACGAGCAGTACTTC
17,.,TRBD2,TRBV3-1,TRBJ2-2,CASSLLAGRGNTGELFF,TGTGCCAGCAGCCTACTAGCGGGGAGGGGCAACACCGGGGAGCTGTTTTTT
15,few,.,TRBV6-2/TRBV6-3,TRBJ1-5,CASSRGVLGNQPQHF,TGTGCCAGCAGTAGAGGGGTTTTAGGGAATCAGCCCCAGCATTTT
17,few,.,TRBV7-8,TRBJ2-1,CASSHSPGASYINEQFF,TGTGCCAGCAGCCATAGCCCTGGGGCTAGCTACATCAATGAGCAGTTCTTC
16,few,.,TRBV5-1,TRBJ2-2,CASSSRWGTNTGELFF,TGCGCCAGCAGCTCCCGTTGGGGGACCAACACCGGGGAGCTGTTTTTT
14,few,TRBD2,TRBV29-1,TRBJ2-5,CSVGTSGGQETQYF,TGCAGCGTCGGGACTAGCGGGGGACAGGAGACCCAGTACTTC
14,few,TRBD1,TRBV12-3/TRBV12-4,TRBJ2-5,CASSFEGAGETQYF,TGTGCCAGCAGTTTTGAGGGGGCAGGTGAGACCCAGTACTTC
20,.,.,TRBV27,TRBJ1-5,CASSSQGAGAGLRGNQPQHF,TGTGCCAGCAGTTCCCAAGGGGCAGGAGCGGGCTTGCGGGGCAATCAGCCCCAGCATTTT
11,many,.,TRBV5-1,TRBJ2-3,CASSDTDTQYF,TGCGCCAGCAGCGACACAGATACGCAGTATTTT
13,many,.,TRBV7-9,TRBJ1-1,CASSFRSGAEAFF,TGTGCCAGCAGCTTTCGTTCAGGAGCTGAAGCTTTCTTT
14,many,.,TRBV12-3/TRBV12-4,TRBJ1-3,CASSLSAQINTIYF,TGTGCCAGCAGTTTGTCGGCGCAGATAAACACCATATATTTT
16,few,.,TRBV5-1,TRBJ2-2,CASANPSAAFTGELFF,TGCGCCAGCGCGAACCCCTCAGCCGCGTTCACCGGGGAGCTGTTTTTT
14,few,.,TRBV7-6,TRBJ2-7,CASSLDDRSYEQYF,TGTGCCAGCAGCTTAGATGACAGGTCCTACGAGCAGTACTTC
15,.,TRBD1,TRBV7-2,TRBJ2-1,CASSLRDRGLVRQFF,TGTGCCAGCAGCTTAAGGGACAGGGGGCTTGTAAGGCAGTTCTTC
14,few,TRBD2,TRBV5-1,TRBJ2-1,CASRSGTSVNEQFF,TGCGCCAGCAGGTCCGGGACTAGCGTCAATGAGCAGTTCTTC
14,few,.,TRBV20-1,TRBJ1-5,CSARSPGVDQPQHF,TGCAGTGCTAGATCGCCAGGGGTGGATCAGCCCCAGCATTTT
17,many,.,TRBV10-2,TRBJ2-1,CASSESFAGSSYNEQFF,TGCGCCAGCAGTGAGTCGTTCGCAGGCAGCTCCTACAATGAGCAGTTCTTC
13,.,.,TRBV14,TRBJ1-1,CASSPWQDTEAFF,TGTGCCAGCAGCCCCTGGCAGGACACTGAAGCTTTCTTT
22,.,TRBD1,TRBV7-3,TRBJ2-6,CASSLSGTGILRELSGANVLTF,TGTGCCAGCAGCTTAAGTGGGACAGGGATTTTGAGGGAGCTCTCTGGGGCCAACGTCCTGACTTTC
14,few,.,TRBV5-1,TRBJ2-7,CASSYDGGSYEQYF,TGCGCCAGCAGCTACGATGGAGGGTCCTACGAGCAGTACTTC
13,few,TRBD1,TRBV12-3/TRBV12-4,TRBJ2-5,CASSERGHETQYF,TGTGCCAGCAGTGAGAGGGGGCACGAGACCCAGTACTTC
15,few,TRBD1,TRBV12-3/TRBV12-4,TRBJ2-5,CASSFGSGGQETQYF,TGTGCCAGCAGTTTTGGGTCAGGGGGACAAGAGACCCAGTACTTC
14,.,.,TRBV5-1,TRBJ2-1,CASSLVVYYNEQFF,TGCGCCAGCAGCTTGGTGGTCTACTACAATGAGCAGTTCTTC
12,.,.,TRBV9,TRBJ1-1,CASSDLTGEAFF,TGTGCCAGCAGCGACCTGACAGGTGAAGCTTTCTTT
16,many,TRBD2,TRBV6-5,TRBJ2-3,CASSYSSGGAGDTQYF,TGTGCCAGCAGTTACTCTAGCGGGGGGGCCGGAGATACGCAGTATTTT
15,many,.,TRBV7-7,TRBJ2-3,CASSLGSGNTDTQYF,TGTGCCAGCAGCCTAGGGAGTGGTAACACAGATACGCAGTATTTT
13,.,.,TRBV12-3/TRBV12-4,TRBJ1-4,CASRTAGREKLFF,TGTGCCAGCAGGACGGCGGGGCGTGAAAAACTGTTTTTT
15,few,TRBD1,TRBV20-1,TRBJ2-2,CSAKPGTANTGELFF,TGCAGTGCTAAACCCGGGACAGCGAACACCGGGGAGCTGTTTTTT
14,few,.,TRBV7-3,TRBJ2-1,CASSRLGAGNEQFF,TGTGCCAGCAGCCGACTCGGGGCAGGAAATGAGCAGTTCTTC
14,.,TRBD2,TRBV10-3,TRBJ2-3,CAITAGGGVDTQYF,TGTGCCATCACCGCTGGCGGGGGGGTCGATACGCAGTATTTT
11,.,.,TRBV29-1,TRBJ1-1,CRAKQGTEAFF,TGCAGGGCCAAGCAGGGGACTGAAGCTTTCTTT
16,.,TRBD2,TRBV3-1,TRBJ2-5,CASSQEGLGRLGTQYF,TGTGCCAGCAGCCAAGAGGGACTAGGAAGACTGGGGACCCAGTACTTC
11,.,.,TRBV2,TRBJ2-7,CASSVQEGQYF,TGTGCCAGCAGTGTACAAGAGGGGCAGTACTTC
13,many,.,TRBV5-6,TRBJ2-1,CASIQRVGNEQFF,TGTGCCAGCATCCAAAGGGTGGGTAATGAGCAGTTCTTC